This TCR beta chain was recovered during a study of T cell responses to AZD1222 COVID-19 vaccine. Whole-study results and caveats: The number of AZD1222 recipients seropositive at baseline was only six. Nearly half of spike-specific TCRs reportedly target unmutated variant regions. Sampling captured repertoires only after the peak T cell response.

This table comes from immunoSEQ multiplex PCR, and its TCRdb copy is limited to in-frame clones, with some not included. The sample records about 170,000 clones, about nine tenths being singletons. This clone appeared once. What it recognizes is unknown. This CDR3 has 16 residues. CDR1 and CDR2 from the germline V gene are GTSNPN and SVGIG (reference sequence). Trimming cost V 0 bases and J 4 bases; bases outside gene matches: 6. The origin of this receptor is an adult in good health. The rearrangement links TRBV30 to TRBJ2-1, with 10 bases matching TRBD2. Sequences were derived from peripheral blood, sampled on day 0 of AZD1222 vaccination. The CDR3 loop is CAWSVASGGHYNEQFF. In DNA form, the CDR3 reads TGTGCCTGGAGTGTGGCTAGCGGGGGCCATTACAATGAGCAGTTCTTC.